This T cell receptor beta chain stems from a study of blood T cell repertoires in COVID-19. The wider study: Symptom resolution, clearance, or two negative PCRs marked the recovered donors of Cohort 3. Nucleic acid was either cDNA or gDNA, and it came from T cells, B-cell-depleted T cells, or PBMCs.

Repertoires were generated with immunoSEQ multiplex PCR, while TCRdb's copy carries only in-frame clones and drops some. This sample has roughly 200,000 clones, with 86% found just once. Germline V CDR1 and CDR2: SGHAT, FQNNGV. CDR3 size: 18 residues. The V end lost 5 bases, the J end lost 0 bases, and 19 bases lay between the germline ends. The chain recombines TRBV11-2 with TRBJ1-4, with D maybe TRBD1 (6 bases). The sequencing input was PBMCs or T cells enriched from blood (not recorded which). The TCR comes from a woman aged 35 to 49 in a cohort exposed to, infected with or recovered from COVID-19 (not recorded which). Written as DNA, the CDR3 is TGTGCCAGCAGCCCGGACCCAGGGACAAGTGCAACTAATGAAAAACTGTTTTTT. It yields the protein CASSPDPGTSATNEKLFF.